The entry below describes one TCR beta chain. Its specificity is not known. This sample was taken from a study of cytomegalovirus exposure and HLA in healthy donors. Study at large: Prior work identified around 100 million unique TCR beta sequences in 190 million or so T cells.

V shed 3 bases and J shed 0 bases, with 13 bases lying between them. Germline assignment: CDR1 SGHTS and CDR2 YDEGEE. This CDR3 is built from 16 residues. General observations from the study: It was likely that a cluster of highly shared sequence variants was a sequencing artifact. While the bulk of TCR sequences proved rare, some public TCRs turned up in many donors. Immune exposure was documented only through CMV serostatus.

Researchers ran the PCR with 60 Vbeta and 13 Jbeta primers. The data were produced by immunoSEQ multiplex PCR, yet TCRdb's version contains in-frame clones alone and is incomplete. The sample lists about 120,000 clones, 65% to 85% seen once, with roughly a sixth in the top ten. This rearrangement joins TRBV5-8 to TRBJ2-4; D perhaps matches TRBD1 (7 bases). The sample was PBMCs. This sequence originates from a man aged 45-65 years in good health and CMV-seropositive. The CDR3 DNA reads TGTGCCAGCAGCTCGTGGAGGGGGCAAGCCAAAAACATTCAGTACTTC. This translates into CASSSWRGQAKNIQYF.